Listed here are 2 T cell receptor beta chains from one sample, sequenced in a study of beta chain features in type 1 diabetes. TCRB transcripts that were expressed got sequenced, as all of the isolated RNA had been reverse transcribed. Sequencing was performed with immunoSEQ multiplex PCR; in TCRdb, only in-frame clones are kept and a portion is missing. The table records hundreds of thousands of clones, 17% of them present only once. The specimen was naive CD4+ T cells from blood. The receptors originated from a woman aged 18 to 35 in good health.

A single count supports this clone. The chain carries TRBV27 and TRBJ2-1; perhaps TRBD2 as D (6 bases). Trimming pared 2 bases from V and 8 bases from J, leaving 16 bases between. The germline V gene encodes CDR1 MNHEY and CDR2 SMNVEV (reference sequence). The CDR3 loop spans 15 amino acids. This CDR3 reads CASSLQAGLGDEQFF. The CDR3 DNA follows: TGTGCCAGCAGTTTACAGGCGGGATTGGGGGATGAGCAGTTCTTC.

The chain has TRBV14 and TRBJ1-6; no firm D call. This CDR3 has 12 amino acids. Trimming took off 3 bases at V and 14 bases at J, with 11 bases between the two ends. Germline CDR1 SGHDN, CDR2 FVKESK. CDR3 amino acids: CASSHRGPALHF. CDR3 DNA: TGTGCCAGCAGCCACCGCGGACCGGCCCTCCACTTT. The full variable domain, with the rest looked up from reference TRBV14 and TRBJ1-6, is EAGVTQFPSHSVIEKGQTVTLRCDPISGHDNLYWYRRVMGKEIKFLLHFVKESKQDESGMPNNRFLAERTGGTYSTLKVQPAELEDSGVYFCASSHRGPALHFGNGTRLTVT.